Presented here are 13 T cell receptor beta chains from one specimen sequenced in a study of shared T cell receptors in the human thymus. Clones were read by immunoSEQ multiplex PCR, and TCRdb kept only the in-frame ones, dropping some. The sample consists of fewer than 700,000 clones, around 87% of them appearing once. In addition, the sample was reused for a study of human thymus T cells.

The sequenced sample consisted of thymocytes. The receptors come from a boy younger than two with a congenital heart defect.

This chain joins TRBV28 and TRBJ1-5; TRBD1 agrees at 7 bases. Germline lookup yields CDR1 MDHEN and CDR2 SYDVKM. The CDR3 is made up of 17 amino acids. The ends lost 6 bases at V and 1 base at J; junction bases unmatched: 12. The DNA for the CDR3 is TGTGCCAGCAGCCGGAACCGGGACAGAGTAAGCAATCAGCCCCAGCATTTT. Translated, it gives CASSRNRDRVSNQPQHF.

V and J are TRBV25-1 and TRBJ2-1; 8 positions agree with TRBD1. The CDR3 extends over 15 amino acids. Germline CDR1 and CDR2: MGHDK and SYGVNS. Germline trimming cut 4 bases from V and 8 bases from J; bases unmatched to any gene: 10. The CDR3 DNA follows: TGTGCCAGCAGTGCTCCAGGACAGGGTCTCGATGAGCAGTTCTTC. Protein product: CASSAPGQGLDEQFF. Full variable domain (rest looked up from reference TRBV25-1 and TRBJ2-1): EADIYQTPRYLVIGTGKKITLECSQTMGHDKMYWYQQDPGMELHLIHYSYGVNSTEKGDLSSESTVSRIRTEHFPLTLESARPSHTSQYLCASSAPGQGLDEQFFGPGTRLTVL.

This clone was seen only once. The V and J genes are TRBV19 and TRBJ2-7, with 9 bases fitting TRBD1. Germline V CDR1 and CDR2: LNHDA, SQIVND (reference sequence). Trimming cost V 4 bases and J 4 bases; bases outside gene matches: 8. The CDR3 sequence is 15 residues long. The CDR3 sequence: CASSTKDRGGYEQYF. The CDR3 DNA is TGTGCCAGTAGTACAAAGGACAGGGGAGGATACGAGCAGTACTTC.

The chain is built from TRBV19 and TRBJ2-5; the match to TRBD2 covers 8 bases. CDR1 is LNHDA, CDR2 SQIVND, per germline (reference sequence). V shed 6 bases and J 2 bases; nucleotides not matched to a gene: 5. CDR3 length: 14 residues. The CDR3 DNA reads TGTGCCAGTAGGAGCCGGGGGGGGCAAGAGACCCAGTACTTC. As protein: CASRSRGGQETQYF.

The rearrangement links TRBV4-3 to TRBJ2-1; 9 bases are shared with TRBD1. Germline trimming cut 4 bases from V and 6 bases from J; bases unmatched to any gene: 7. Looked up from germline, CDR1 is LGHNA and CDR2 is YSLEER. There are 15 residues in the CDR3. CDR3 sequence (DNA): TGCGCCAGCAGCCGGGGGACAGGGAAGGTCAATGAGCAGTTCTTC. It codes for CASSRGTGKVNEQFF.

This rearrangement joins TRBV5-1 to TRBJ2-7; maybe TRBD2 (6 bases). From germline, CDR1 is SGHRS and CDR2 YFSETQ. V dropped 4 bases and J dropped 3 bases, with 17 bases sitting between them. The CDR3 has 15 amino acids. CDR3 nucleotides: TGCGCCAGCAGCCCCGGAGGCGGGGTGGTCTACGAGCAGTACTTC. This codes for CASSPGGGVVYEQYF.

V usage is TRBV18 and J usage is TRBJ2-3; a weak D match, TRBD2 (6 bases). This CDR3 has 16 amino acids. The germline V and J ends were trimmed by 4 bases and 6 bases, with 20 bases remaining between them. Germline V lookup: CDR1 KGHSH, CDR2 LQKENI. The CDR3 nucleotides read TGTGCCAGCTCACAGTTCACGGTCCCGGGAGATGATACGCAGTATTTT. This sequence encodes CASSQFTVPGDDTQYF.

The J gene is TRBJ1-1, the V gene TRBV19; D perhaps matches TRBD1 (6 bases). The V and J ends lost 5 bases and 0 bases respectively, with 13 bases between them. The germline V gene encodes CDR1 LNHDA and CDR2 SQIVND (reference sequence). This CDR3 region has 15 residues. The CDR3 is CASSPSRGMNTEAFF. CDR3 coding DNA: TGTGCCAGTAGTCCCTCAAGGGGGATGAACACTGAAGCTTTCTTT. Together with reference TRBV19 and TRBJ1-1, the CDR3 gives the full variable domain: DGGITQSPKYLFRKEGQNVTLSCEQNLNHDAMYWYRQDPGQGLRLIYYSQIVNDFQKGDIAEGYSVSREKKESFPLTVTSAQKNPTAFYLCASSPSRGMNTEAFFGQGTRLTVV.

This chain links TRBV4-3 with TRBJ2-1, with 7 positions matching TRBD2. The trim removed 0 bases at V and 7 bases at J, leaving 12 bases unmatched. This CDR3 has 17 residues. Germline-derived CDR1 and CDR2 are LGHNA and YSLEER. The CDR3 DNA follows: TGCGCCAGCAGCCAAGATCTCAAGTTACGCGGGAGTAATGAGCAGTTCTTC. This encodes CASSQDLKLRGSNEQFF.

On this clone itself: Other nucleotide sequences from this sample produce the same CDR3. The chain employs TRBV6-5 and TRBJ1-2; 9 bases map to TRBD1. The CDR3 totals 16 residues. Germline loops: CDR1 MNHEY, CDR2 SVGAGI. Trimming cost V 4 bases and J 0 bases; bases outside gene matches: 6. The DNA for the CDR3 is TGTGCCAGCAGTTTATACAGGGACAGGGCTAACTATGGCTACACCTTC. Residues: CASSLYRDRANYGYTF.

This chain links TRBV27 with TRBJ2-5; the D gene is possibly TRBD2 (5 bases). The CDR3 has 13 amino acids. V lost 6 bases, J lost 4 bases, and 12 bases lay in between. Looked up from germline, CDR1 is MNHEY and CDR2 is SMNVEV (reference sequence). The CDR3 bases are TGTGCCAGCAGCCATACGGGAAGAGAGACCCAGTACTTC. It translates to CASSHTGRETQYF.

The V and J genes are TRBV27 and TRBJ1-1; unclear D gene. The germline CDR1 and CDR2 sequences are MNHEY and SMNVEV (reference sequence). The CDR3 extends over 12 amino acids. The V end lost 7 bases, the J end lost 5 bases, and 11 bases lay between the germline ends. The CDR3 sequence: CASKRGETEAFF. CDR3 bases: TGTGCCAGCAAACGCGGGGAGACTGAAGCTTTCTTT.

This clone was picked up one time. V and J are TRBV18 and TRBJ2-7, with 7 positions matching TRBD1. Trimming removed 8 bases from V and 2 bases from J; junction bases left unmatched: 15. Germline V gives CDR1 KGHSH, CDR2 LQKENI. CDR3 size: 16 residues. In nucleotides, the CDR3 is TGTGCCAGCCCAGGGGGTTGGGGACATATAGCCTACGAGCAGTACTTC. It is translated as CASPGGWGHIAYEQYF.